These T cell receptor beta chains were read from a single sample in a study of blood T cells in healthy people across ages. TCRdb reprocessed the 5' RACE reads with MiXCR, giving one entry per CDR3 protein. This sample has some 370,000 distinct CDR3 sequences, with 45% to 65% found just once. Sequencing was done on a sample of blood. The receptor set was obtained from a man in his sixties in good health. The CDR3 runs from the conserved cysteine through the conserved F or W. The D gene is left open where the match is weak. Clone size is stated in some rows and not others, as once, few, many or a class when expanded.

abundance | d_gene | j_gene | v_gene | len | CDR3aa | CDR3nt
once | NA | TRBJ2-7 | TRBV20-1 | 12 | CSATGTAYEQYF | TGCAGTGCTACAGGGACGGCGTACGAGCAGTACTTC
once | NA | TRBJ2-4 | TRBV19 | 14 | CASSIVPQGYEQYF | TGTGCCAGTAGTATAGTGCCGCAGGGTTACGAGCAGTATTTC
NA | NA | TRBJ2-4 | TRBV6-5 | 15 | CASSYGESGKNIQYF | TGTGCCAGCAGTTACGGGGAGTCTGGCAAAAACATTCAGTACTTC
NA | TRBD1 | TRBJ1-1 | TRBV27 | 15 | CASRRTGGMNTEAFF | TGTGCCAGCAGACGGACAGGGGGCATGAACACTGAAGCTTTCTTT
NA | NA | TRBJ1-6 | TRBV11-2 | 15 | CASSLVPDSGSPLHF | TGTGCCAGCAGCTTAGTACCAGATTCCGGGTCACCCCTCCACTTT
NA | TRBD1 | TRBJ2-7 | TRBV7-8 | 15 | CASSLRDRATYEQYF | TGTGCCAGCAGCCTGCGGGACAGGGCGACCTACGAGCAGTACTTC
few | NA | TRBJ2-7 | TRBV5-1 | 14 | CASSFRDTLYEQYF | TGCGCCAGCAGCTTCCGGGACACCCTATACGAGCAGTACTTC
NA | NA | TRBJ2-7 | TRBV6-5 | 13 | CATQKAGSYEQYF | TGTGCCACCCAGAAGGCGGGATCCTACGAGCAGTACTTC
NA | NA | TRBJ2-7 | TRBV5-8 | 12 | CASFQGSLEQYF | TGTGCCAGCTTCCAGGGGAGTCTTGAGCAGTACTTC
NA | NA | TRBJ2-3 | TRBV7-9 | 13 | CASSLLTGDTQYF | TGTGCCAGCAGCTTGCTGACAGGAGATACGCAGTATTTT
many | TRBD2 | TRBJ2-1 | TRBV6-6 | 17 | CASSYSGLAGVYNEQFF | TGTGCCAGCAGTTACTCGGGACTAGCGGGGGTCTACAATGAGCAGTTCTTC
few | TRBD1 | TRBJ2-1 | TRBV7-2 | 14 | CASLRDRGGDEQFF | TGTGCCAGCCTCCGGGACAGGGGAGGCGATGAGCAGTTCTTC
NA | NA | TRBJ2-7 | TRBV29-1 | 13 | CSVALGMRSEQYF | TGCAGCGTTGCGCTGGGTATGAGGAGCGAGCAGTACTTC
few | NA | TRBJ1-2 | TRBV20-1 | 12 | CSARGVISGYTF | TGCAGTGCTAGAGGGGTTATATCTGGCTACACCTTC
NA | NA | TRBJ2-2 | TRBV12-3/TRBV12-4 | 15 | CASSLAPRGTRELFF | TGTGCCAGCAGTTTAGCCCCACGGGGGACCAGGGAGCTGTTTTTT
many | TRBD1 | TRBJ2-7 | TRBV7-2 | 13 | CASGQGSPYEQYF | TGTGCCAGCGGACAGGGTAGTCCCTACGAGCAGTACTTC
NA | NA | TRBJ2-2 | TRBV29-1 | 10 | CSVYTGELFF | TGCAGCGTGTACACCGGGGAGCTGTTTTTT
NA | TRBD1 | TRBJ2-7 | TRBV5-1 | 15 | CASSPRQGERDEQYF | TGCGCCAGCAGCCCAAGACAGGGCGAAAGGGACGAGCAGTACTTC
many | NA | TRBJ1-2 | TRBV6-2/TRBV6-3 | 16 | CASSLTVAGVLYGYTF | TGTGCCAGCAGTCTTACGGTCGCAGGGGTGCTCTATGGCTACACCTTC
NA | NA | TRBJ1-2 | TRBV20-1 | 14 | CSARVGGLDYGYTF | TGCAGTGCTAGAGTCGGTGGGCTAGACTATGGCTACACCTTC
few | TRBD2 | TRBJ2-5 | TRBV28 | 12 | CAISGSRETQYF | TGTGCCATCAGCGGGAGTAGGGAGACCCAGTACTTC
NA | NA | TRBJ2-1 | TRBV29-1 | 15 | CSVVGGKESYNEQFF | TGCAGCGTTGTAGGGGGAAAAGAGTCCTACAATGAGCAGTTCTTC
once | NA | TRBJ1-2 | TRBV5-4 | 16 | CASSGGLGTLNYGYTF | TGTGCCAGCAGCGGGGGACTTGGGACCCTTAACTATGGCTACACCTTC
many | NA | TRBJ1-1 | TRBV6-5 | 15 | CASRPQQGTHTEAFF | TGTGCCAGCAGGCCACAACAGGGAACCCACACTGAAGCTTTCTTT
many | TRBD2 | TRBJ2-3 | TRBV18 | 19 | CASSPFRLAGVLGTDTQYF | TGTGCCAGCTCACCGTTTCGACTAGCGGGGGTCCTCGGCACAGATACGCAGTATTTT
NA | TRBD1 | TRBJ2-3 | TRBV28 | 17 | CASSPWGQEAVTDTQYF | TGTGCCAGCAGTCCCTGGGGACAGGAGGCTGTCACAGATACGCAGTATTTT
NA | NA | TRBJ2-5 | TRBV5-4 | 12 | CASSLAFETQYF | TGTGCCAGCAGCTTGGCGTTTGAGACCCAGTACTTC
NA | TRBD1 | TRBJ1-4 | TRBV28 | 14 | CASSWTGRNEKLFF | TGTGCCAGCAGTTGGACAGGACGTAATGAAAAACTGTTTTTT
NA | NA | TRBJ2-5 | TRBV5-1 | 15 | CASSLDGRGVETQYF | TGCGCCAGCAGCTTGGACGGCAGGGGGGTAGAGACCCAGTACTTC
NA | NA | TRBJ2-2 | TRBV6-2/TRBV6-3 | 13 | CASSPLQAGELFF | TGTGCCAGCAGCCCTCTGCAGGCGGGGGAGCTGTTTTTT
NA | NA | TRBJ2-7 | TRBV28 | 16 | CASSSPTMLGTYEQYF | TGTGCCAGCAGTTCCCCAACAATGTTAGGGACCTACGAGCAGTACTTC
NA | TRBD1 | TRBJ2-7 | TRBV20-1 | 15 | CSARAWTGATYEQYF | TGCAGTGCTAGAGCGTGGACAGGGGCTACCTACGAGCAGTACTTC
NA | NA | TRBJ2-5 | TRBV6-2/TRBV6-3 | 13 | CASSYGGWETQYF | TGTGCCAGCAGTTACGGGGGGTGGGAGACCCAGTACTTC
NA | TRBD1 | TRBJ1-4 | TRBV6-6 | 15 | CASSFIQGANEKLFF | TGTGCCAGCAGTTTTATTCAGGGGGCTAATGAAAAACTGTTTTTT
NA | NA | TRBJ2-3 | TRBV6-2/TRBV6-3 | 14 | CASSRLVLPDTQYF | TGTGCCAGCAGTAGACTAGTCCTCCCAGATACGCAGTATTTT
NA | NA | TRBJ1-1 | TRBV7-6 | 15 | CASSLEESGGTEAFF | TGTGCCAGCAGCTTAGAAGAGTCCGGCGGCACTGAAGCTTTCTTT
NA | TRBD1 | TRBJ2-5 | TRBV6-1 | 16 | CASSGGQGEGEETQYF | TGTGCCAGCAGTGGAGGACAGGGGGAGGGAGAAGAGACCCAGTACTTC
NA | NA | TRBJ2-2 | TRBV11-2 | 16 | CASSLLGGQNTGELFF | TGTGCCAGCAGCTTGCTCGGAGGCCAAAACACCGGGGAGCTGTTTTTT
NA | NA | TRBJ2-6 | TRBV4-3 | 17 | CASGQEGRYSGANVLTF | TGCGCCAGCGGCCAAGAGGGCAGGTACTCTGGGGCCAACGTCCTGACTTTC
NA | NA | TRBJ2-1 | TRBV28 | 12 | CAATSQVYEQFF | TGTGCCGCCACAAGTCAGGTCTATGAGCAGTTCTTC
NA | TRBD1 | TRBJ2-7 | TRBV6-5 | 14 | CASSYTGGSYEQYF | TGTGCCAGCAGTTACACAGGGGGCAGCTACGAGCAGTACTTC
many | TRBD2 | TRBJ2-5 | TRBV20-1 | 15 | CSARLPRLARQTQYF | TGCAGTGCTAGGCTTCCGAGACTAGCGAGGCAGACCCAGTACTTC
NA | TRBD1 | TRBJ2-2 | TRBV6-6 | 16 | CASSYSWGQDVRELFF | TGTGCCAGCAGTTACTCTTGGGGACAGGATGTTCGGGAGCTGTTTTTT
few | NA | TRBJ2-1 | TRBV9 | 14 | CASSVGQISNEQFF | TGTGCCAGCAGCGTAGGGCAGATAAGCAATGAGCAGTTCTTC